Listed below are T cell receptor beta chains from one sample, sequenced in a study of cytomegalovirus exposure and HLA in healthy donors. Measured with immunoSEQ multiplex PCR; TCRdb has only the in-frame clones, and not every one. The data contain 200,000 or so clones, roughly 83% of them singletons. Sample: PBMCs. These receptors all stem from a girl aged 10 to 17 in good health and CMV-seronegative. The CDR3 runs from the conserved cysteine through the conserved F or W. The order of the fields is D gene, J gene, V gene, clone size, CDR3 protein, CDR3 DNA. A D gene is named only where the DNA matches it firmly. Clone size is given for some rows only: seen once, a few or many times, or a class if the clone is expanded.

D: NA
J: TRBJ2-7
V: TRBV13
size: once
CDR3: CASSLSQAGMFGHEQYF
DNA: TGTGCCAGCAGCTTATCCCAGGCCGGTATGTTCGGTCACGAGCAGTACTTC

D: TRBD2
J: TRBJ2-1
V: TRBV5-4
size: NA
CDR3: CASSSGGGGSANEQFF
DNA: TGTGCCAGCAGCTCCGGCGGAGGCGGGAGTGCAAATGAGCAGTTCTTC

D: NA
J: TRBJ2-2
V: TRBV28
size: NA
CDR3: CASSPPLGLHYTGELFF
DNA: TGTGCCAGCAGTCCACCGTTGGGACTCCACTACACCGGGGAGCTGTTTTTT

D: NA
J: TRBJ2-1
V: TRBV6-6
size: NA
CDR3: CASSEEYNEQFF
DNA: TGTGCCAGCAGCGAAGAGTACAATGAGCAGTTCTTC

D: NA
J: TRBJ1-5
V: TRBV5-5
size: NA
CDR3: CASSLQNQPQHF
DNA: TGTGCCAGCAGCTTGCAGAATCAGCCCCAGCATTTT

D: NA
J: TRBJ1-1
V: TRBV9
size: NA
CDR3: CASSVSREGEAFF
DNA: TGTGCCAGCAGCGTATCTAGGGAGGGTGAAGCTTTCTTT

D: TRBD1
J: TRBJ1-6
V: TRBV10-3
size: NA
CDR3: CAISESTGGTTSPLHF
DNA: TGTGCCATCAGTGAGTCGACAGGGGGCACAACTTCACCCCTCCACTTT

D: TRBD2
J: TRBJ2-3
V: TRBV5-1
size: NA
CDR3: CATTSGGASTDTQYF
DNA: TGCGCCACCACTAGCGGGGGGGCCTCCACAGATACGCAGTATTTT

D: TRBD1
J: TRBJ2-3
V: TRBV6-5
size: NA
CDR3: CASRGTGTDTQYF
DNA: TGTGCCAGCAGGGGGACAGGGACAGATACGCAGTATTTT

D: TRBD1
J: TRBJ2-5
V: TRBV7-9
size: few
CDR3: CASSLGTGGRETQYF
DNA: TGTGCCAGCAGCCTAGGGACAGGGGGTCGAGAGACCCAGTACTTC

D: NA
J: TRBJ2-1
V: TRBV5-6
size: NA
CDR3: CASSLLVSYNEQFF
DNA: TGTGCCAGCAGCTTGTTAGTATCCTACAATGAGCAGTTCTTC

D: TRBD2
J: TRBJ2-7
V: TRBV30
size: NA
CDR3: CAWSPRGSGRNEQYF
DNA: TGTGCCTGGAGTCCCCGGGGTAGCGGGAGAAACGAGCAGTACTTC

D: TRBD2
J: TRBJ2-3
V: TRBV6-6
size: NA
CDR3: CASIYAGGADTQYF
DNA: TGTGCCAGCATCTACGCGGGGGGGGCAGATACGCAGTATTTT

D: NA
J: TRBJ2-3
V: TRBV4-3
size: NA
CDR3: CASSQDPGGTDTQYF
DNA: TGCGCCAGCAGCCAAGACCCCGGAGGGACAGATACGCAGTATTTT

D: TRBD1
J: TRBJ1-5
V: TRBV7-8
size: NA
CDR3: CASSLTPGQYYSNQPQHF
DNA: TGTGCCAGCAGCCTTACTCCGGGACAGTATTATAGCAATCAGCCCCAGCATTTT

D: NA
J: TRBJ2-2
V: TRBV28
size: NA
CDR3: CASTLTGELFF
DNA: TGTGCCAGCACCCTTACCGGGGAGCTGTTTTTT

D: NA
J: TRBJ2-1
V: TRBV13
size: NA
CDR3: CASSLRSMVGVSGSSYNEQFF
DNA: TGTGCCAGCAGCTTAAGATCCATGGTCGGGGTTAGCGGTAGCTCCTACAATGAGCAGTTCTTC

D: NA
J: TRBJ2-5
V: TRBV2
size: NA
CDR3: CASSIPKTRQETQYF
DNA: TGTGCCAGCAGTATTCCAAAGACACGACAAGAGACCCAGTACTTC

D: NA
J: TRBJ2-3
V: TRBV7-2
size: NA
CDR3: CASSFSRRTTDTQYF
DNA: TGTGCCAGCAGCTTTTCCCGGCGGACAACAGATACGCAGTATTTT

D: TRBD1
J: TRBJ2-3
V: TRBV11-2
size: NA
CDR3: CASSILPKWPGQSTDTQYF
DNA: TGTGCCAGCAGCATACTCCCAAAGTGGCCGGGACAGAGCACAGATACGCAGTATTTT

D: TRBD1
J: TRBJ1-5
V: TRBV28
size: NA
CDR3: CASSPMGQLGRPNSNQPQHF
DNA: TGTGCCAGCAGTCCCATGGGACAGCTAGGGAGGCCAAATAGCAATCAGCCCCAGCATTTT

D: NA
J: TRBJ2-7
V: TRBV9
size: NA
CDR3: CASSPGLRIEQYF
DNA: TGTGCCAGCAGCCCAGGACTCCGGATCGAGCAGTACTTC

D: TRBD2
J: TRBJ2-1
V: TRBV30
size: NA
CDR3: CAWKRLAGVEQFF
DNA: TGTGCCTGGAAGAGACTAGCGGGAGTTGAGCAGTTCTTC

D: NA
J: TRBJ2-3
V: TRBV2
size: NA
CDR3: CASSPTAGYGDTDTQYF
DNA: TGTGCCAGCAGCCCCACCGCAGGGTACGGAGACACAGATACGCAGTATTTT

D: NA
J: TRBJ1-1
V: TRBV18
size: NA
CDR3: CASSPEGYTEAFF
DNA: TGTGCCAGCTCACCAGAGGGTTACACTGAAGCTTTCTTT

D: NA
J: TRBJ1-1
V: TRBV7-9
size: NA
CDR3: CASSLIGATGTEAFF
DNA: TGTGCCAGCAGCTTAATAGGAGCGACAGGAACTGAAGCTTTCTTT

D: TRBD2
J: TRBJ2-1
V: TRBV29-1
size: NA
CDR3: CSIMGLAGRNEQFF
DNA: TGCAGCATAATGGGACTAGCGGGAAGGAATGAGCAGTTCTTC

D: TRBD2
J: TRBJ2-1
V: TRBV7-9
size: NA
CDR3: CASSPPITSATYNEQFF
DNA: TGTGCCAGCAGTCCGCCTATTACTAGCGCTACCTACAATGAGCAGTTCTTC

D: NA
J: TRBJ2-3
V: TRBV7-7
size: NA
CDR3: CASSPRDFTDTQYF
DNA: TGTGCCAGCAGCCCCCGAGACTTCACAGATACGCAGTATTTT

D: NA
J: TRBJ2-5
V: TRBV6-7
size: NA
CDR3: CASIPQLAQETQYF
DNA: TGTGCCAGCATTCCTCAGCTAGCCCAAGAGACCCAGTACTTC

D: TRBD1
J: TRBJ1-1
V: TRBV30
size: NA
CDR3: CAWSPGQLNTEAFF
DNA: TGTGCCTGGAGTCCGGGACAGCTCAACACTGAAGCTTTCTTT

D: NA
J: TRBJ1-2
V: TRBV28
size: few
CDR3: CASSLYGIGYTF
DNA: TGTGCCAGCAGTTTATACGGGATTGGCTACACCTTC

D: NA
J: TRBJ1-4
V: TRBV5-1
size: few
CDR3: CASSPSGAGAEKLFF
DNA: TGCGCCAGCAGCCCCTCTGGGGCAGGGGCCGAAAAACTGTTTTTT

D: NA
J: TRBJ1-1
V: TRBV7-2
size: NA
CDR3: CASSLYRWRTEAFF
DNA: TGTGCCAGCAGCTTATACAGGTGGCGGACTGAAGCTTTCTTT

D: NA
J: TRBJ2-6
V: TRBV28
size: NA
CDR3: CASSLLPGLSSGANVLTF
DNA: TGTGCCAGCAGTTTACTCCCGGGTCTGTCTTCTGGGGCCAACGTCCTGACTTTC

D: TRBD1
J: TRBJ1-2
V: TRBV18
size: NA
CDR3: CASSLRDRGDDGYTF
DNA: TGTGCCAGCTCACTCCGGGACAGGGGCGACGATGGCTACACCTTC

D: NA
J: TRBJ1-1
V: TRBV10-3
size: NA
CDR3: CAISEGRVAFF
DNA: TGTGCCATCAGTGAAGGGAGGGTAGCTTTCTTT

D: NA
J: TRBJ1-2
V: TRBV19
size: NA
CDR3: CASSGGAYGYTF
DNA: TGTGCCAGTAGCGGGGGGGCGTATGGCTACACCTTC

D: TRBD2
J: TRBJ2-7
V: TRBV9
size: once
CDR3: CASSVVSGSGEQYF
DNA: TGTGCCAGCAGCGTAGTTAGCGGGAGCGGCGAGCAGTACTTC

D: NA
J: TRBJ2-2
V: TRBV11-2
size: NA
CDR3: CASSLDSYRINTGELFF
DNA: TGTGCCAGCAGCTTAGACTCGTACAGGATAAACACCGGGGAGCTGTTTTTT

D: NA
J: TRBJ2-1
V: TRBV29-1
size: NA
CDR3: CSVALASLETYNEQFF
DNA: TGCAGCGTTGCGCTAGCGTCCCTAGAAACCTACAATGAGCAGTTCTTC

D: TRBD2
J: TRBJ2-1
V: TRBV5-5
size: NA
CDR3: CASSSGGLAGGNRYNEQFF
DNA: TGTGCCAGCAGCAGTGGGGGACTAGCGGGAGGGAACCGATACAATGAGCAGTTCTTC

D: NA
J: TRBJ1-2
V: TRBV2
size: NA
CDR3: CASSRDSGHGYTF
DNA: TGTGCCAGCAGTCGCGACAGTGGGCATGGCTACACCTTC

D: NA
J: TRBJ1-1
V: TRBV28
size: NA
CDR3: CASSLFGLPRSRDTTRKNTEAFF
DNA: TGTGCCAGCAGTTTATTTGGGTTACCCCGTTCGAGGGACACAACCCGGAAGAACACTGAAGCTTTCTTT

D: NA
J: TRBJ2-2
V: TRBV5-1
size: once
CDR3: CASSYNGAQPFGELFF
DNA: TGCGCCAGCAGTTATAACGGAGCTCAACCTTTCGGGGAGCTGTTTTTT

D: NA
J: TRBJ2-1
V: TRBV27
size: NA
CDR3: CASSLEGFRKQFF
DNA: TGTGCCAGCAGTTTGGAAGGCTTCAGGAAGCAGTTCTTC

D: NA
J: TRBJ1-2
V: TRBV30
size: NA
CDR3: CAWSVTGVYQDGYTF
DNA: TGTGCCTGGAGTGTCACAGGTGTTTATCAGGATGGCTACACCTTC

D: TRBD1
J: TRBJ2-7
V: TRBV29-1
size: NA
CDR3: CSVVPLRRQGTYEQYF
DNA: TGCAGCGTTGTTCCCCTTAGAAGACAGGGAACCTACGAGCAGTACTTC

D: TRBD2
J: TRBJ2-1
V: TRBV30
size: NA
CDR3: CAWSNQREGYYNEQFF
DNA: TGTGCCTGGAGTAACCAGCGGGAGGGATATTACAATGAGCAGTTCTTC

D: NA
J: TRBJ2-7
V: TRBV21-1
size: NA
CDR3: CASMGREWSYEQYF
DNA: TGTGCCAGCATGGGGCGGGAGTGGTCCTACGAGCAGTACTTC

D: TRBD2
J: TRBJ2-2
V: TRBV9
size: NA
CDR3: CASSVGLVGELFF
DNA: TGTGCCAGCAGCGTGGGACTAGTTGGGGAGCTGTTTTTT

D: TRBD2
J: TRBJ2-7
V: TRBV28
size: NA
CDR3: CASSLFPSGRARISYEQYF
DNA: TGTGCCAGCAGTTTATTTCCTAGCGGGAGGGCTCGCATCTCCTACGAGCAGTACTTC

D: NA
J: TRBJ1-3
V: TRBV27
size: NA
CDR3: CASSFRGGPSGNTIYF
DNA: TGTGCCAGCAGTTTCAGAGGAGGCCCCTCTGGAAACACCATATATTTT

D: TRBD1
J: TRBJ1-4
V: TRBV28
size: NA
CDR3: CASSRDRGEKLFF
DNA: TGTGCCAGCAGTCGGGACAGGGGTGAAAAACTGTTTTTT

D: NA
J: TRBJ1-1
V: TRBV7-9
size: NA
CDR3: CSSSLEGTRAFF
DNA: TGTTCCAGCAGCTTAGAAGGGACAAGGGCTTTCTTT

D: TRBD2
J: TRBJ2-5
V: TRBV5-6
size: NA
CDR3: CASSLVTSGGETQYF
DNA: TGTGCCAGCAGCTTGGTAACTAGCGGGGGAGAGACCCAGTACTTC